These 21 T cell receptor beta chains came from one sample sequenced in a study of cytomegalovirus exposure and HLA in healthy donors (dated by TCRdb to about 2017). The library was made by the immunoSEQ multiplex PCR assay. For the multiplex PCR, a mixture combining 60 forward primers for TCR Vbeta segments and 13 reverse primers for TCR Jbeta segments was used. TCRdb took over this immuneACCESS table, retaining in-frame rearrangements with V and J assigned. Such tables are incomplete; in checked studies, under half of the missing clones stem from an unresolved V gene, and the remainder is unexplained. The sample yields about 160,000 clones; around 86% were counted once. The ten largest account for around 4.3% of the sample. The sample taken for sequencing was PBMCs. All receptors come from a man aged 50-60 years in good health and CMV-seropositive.

The rearrangement uses TRBV28 and TRBJ1-2, with TRBD1 matching over 12 bases. Germline V lookup: CDR1 MDHEN, CDR2 SYDVKM. The CDR3 runs to 17 residues. Trimming at V came to 6 bases and at J to 8 bases, leaving 16 bases not matched to a gene. The CDR3 loop is CASRKTGTGGIAKGYTF. The DNA of the CDR3 is TGTGCCAGCAGGAAGACCGGGACAGGGGGCATCGCTAAAGGCTACACCTTC.

The rearrangement uses TRBV28 and TRBJ1-6; D not certain. Germline lookup yields CDR1 MDHEN and CDR2 SYDVKM. The CDR3 totals 14 residues. V was pared by 2 bases and J by 9 bases, with 11 bases between. For the CDR3, the DNA is TGTGCCAGCAGTTTACCCGGGGAGGGTTCACCCCTCCACTTT. Protein: CASSLPGEGSPLHF.

The chain couples TRBV28 to TRBJ2-3; tentatively, D is TRBD1 (6 bases). CDR3 size: 14 residues. Looked up from germline, CDR1 is MDHEN and CDR2 is SYDVKM. Trimming shortened V by 7 bases and J by 3 bases, and 14 bases separated the two germline ends. The DNA of the CDR3 is TGTGCCAGCACCAGGGACAAACAAACAGATACGCAGTATTTT. Amino acid sequence: CASTRDKQTDTQYF. Complete variable domain (other parts from reference TRBV28 and TRBJ2-3): DVKVTQSSRYLVKRTGEKVFLECVQDMDHENMFWYRQDPGLGLRLIYFSYDVKMKEKGDIPEGYSVSREKKERFSLILESASTNQTSMYLCASTRDKQTDTQYFGPGTRLTVL.

The chain carries TRBV9 and TRBJ1-1; the D gene is possibly TRBD1 (6 bases). The V end was cut by 3 bases, the J end by 3 bases, with 9 bases between. CDR1 is SGDLS and CDR2 is YYNGEE in the germline V gene. CDR3 length: 13 residues. CDR3 sequence: CASSASGDTEAFF. CDR3 bases: TGTGCCAGCAGCGCCTCAGGGGACACTGAAGCTTTCTTT.

This rearrangement joins TRBV29-1 to TRBJ2-5; weak D call: TRBD2 (6 bases). Per the germline V gene, CDR1 is SQVTM and CDR2 is ANQGSEA. This CDR3 is 17 amino acids long. Trimming took 1 base from V and 4 from J, leaving 22 bases between them. CDR3 sequence: CSVEGRGERFGTETQYF. The CDR3 DNA is TGCAGCGTTGAAGGGAGGGGTGAAAGGTTTGGAACAGAGACCCAGTACTTC.

This clone was seen only a few times. The chain joins TRBV6-5 to TRBJ2-4; possibly TRBD2 for D (6 bases). This CDR3 is built from 14 residues. Germline loops: CDR1 MNHEY, CDR2 SVGAGI. With 6 bases removed from V and 0 bases from J, the gap between germline ends came to 9 bases. The CDR3 nucleotides read TGTGCCAGCAGCCAGGGACTAGCCAAAAACATTCAGTACTTC. Its protein product is CASSQGLAKNIQYF.

The V gene is TRBV19, the J gene TRBJ2-7; 8 bases fit TRBD2. The CDR3 loop spans 14 amino acids. The trim removed 4 bases at V and 7 bases at J, leaving 9 bases unmatched. Germline CDR1 LNHDA, CDR2 SQIVND (reference sequence). In DNA form, the CDR3 reads TGTGCCAGTAGTACCCCCGGACTAGCCCCTGAGCAGTACTTC. Protein product: CASSTPGLAPEQYF.

The chain has TRBV28 and TRBJ2-7; 9 nucleotides agree with TRBD1. V lost 1 base and J lost 6; bases outside the gene matches: 4. CDR1 and CDR2 from the germline V gene are MDHEN and SYDVKM. The CDR3 sequence is 14 residues long. CDR3 DNA: TGTGCCAGCAGTTTATTCCGGGACAGGGTCGAGCAGTACTTC. Its translation is CASSLFRDRVEQYF.

The rearrangement joins TRBV19 to TRBJ1-4; 9 bases are a match to TRBD1. In germline, CDR1 is LNHDA, CDR2 SQIVND (reference sequence). This CDR3 spans 15 amino acids. J lost 10 bases, V lost 0 bases, and 6 bases had no gene match. CDR3 coding DNA: TGTGCCAGTAGTATAGATCCGGGACAGGGTCGAAAACTGTTTTTT. Protein sequence: CASSIDPGQGRKLFF.

This clone has a handful of counts. V usage is TRBV6-5 and J usage is TRBJ1-1, with TRBD1 as a possible D gene (5 bases). Germline CDR1 and CDR2: MNHEY and SVGAGI. This CDR3 has 14 residues. The V gene lost 6 bases and the J gene lost 1 base, with 12 bases spanning the gap. The CDR3 region has the DNA TGTGCCAGCAGGAAGATGGGGGGGAACACTGAAGCTTTCTTT. Its translation is CASRKMGGNTEAFF.

The J gene is TRBJ1-4, the V gene TRBV9; maybe TRBD1 (6 bases). The germline gives CDR1 SGDLS, CDR2 YYNGEE. The CDR3 totals 15 residues. With 0 bases removed from V and 4 bases from J, the gap between germline ends came to 10 bases. CDR3 region: CASSVGTAINEKLFF. CDR3 bases: TGTGCCAGCAGCGTAGGGACAGCCATTAATGAAAAACTGTTTTTT. Full variable domain (outside the CDR3, taken from reference TRBV9 and TRBJ1-4): DSGVTQTPKHLITATGQRVTLRCSPRSGDLSVYWYQQSLDQGLQFLIQYYNGEERAKGNILERFSAQQFPDLHSELNLSSLELGDSALYFCASSVGTAINEKLFFGSGTQLSVL.

The rearrangement joins TRBV27 to TRBJ2-5, with 12 bases lining up with TRBD1. The CDR3 is 17 amino acids. In germline, CDR1 is MNHEY, CDR2 SMNVEV (reference sequence). Losses at the gene ends were 5 bases for V and 5 bases for J; bases not matched to a gene: 12. CDR3 DNA: TGTGCCAGCAGTGCCCAATTACCGGGACAGGGGGCCGAGACCCAGTACTTC. This gives the protein CASSAQLPGQGAETQYF.

The rearrangement links TRBV6-1 to TRBJ1-4; no clear D gene. The germline gives CDR1 MNHNS, CDR2 SASEGT. V lost 1 base, J lost 4 bases, and 10 bases lay in between. CDR3 length: 15 residues. CDR3 residues: CASSEVGGLNEKLFF. In nucleotides, the CDR3 is TGTGCCAGCAGTGAAGTTGGAGGCCTTAATGAAAAACTGTTTTTT.

The genes are TRBV4-1 and TRBJ1-5, with D uncertain. Germline values: CDR1 MGHRA, CDR2 YSYEKL. The CDR3 totals 16 residues. V was pared by 3 bases and J by 2 bases, with 14 bases between. CDR3 residues: CASSHRYPEGNQPQHF. The CDR3 region has the DNA TGCGCCAGCAGCCATCGCTACCCCGAAGGCAATCAGCCCCAGCATTTT.

The rearrangement links TRBV6-5 to TRBJ2-7; 13 positions match TRBD2. The CDR3 sequence is 16 residues long. The germline V gene encodes CDR1 MNHEY and CDR2 SVGAGI. Trimming removed 1 base from V and 2 bases from J; junction bases left unmatched: 2. The CDR3 coding sequence is TGTGCCAGCAGTTACTTTGGGACTAGCGGGGCCTACGAGCAGTACTTC. Encoded protein: CASSYFGTSGAYEQYF.

This clone appeared a single time. The V gene is TRBV28, the J gene TRBJ2-6, with D perhaps TRBD1 (6 bases). Germline V gene lookup returns CDR1 MDHEN and CDR2 SYDVKM. V dropped 7 bases and J dropped 3 bases, with 13 bases sitting between them. The CDR3 extends over 15 amino acids. The CDR3 bases are TGTGCCAGCATTTCACAGGGTTATGGGGCCAACGTCCTGACTTTC. Translated, it gives CASISQGYGANVLTF.

The chain joins TRBV10-3 to TRBJ1-5, with no clear D. This CDR3 has 16 amino acids. Germline CDR1 reads ENHRY; CDR2 reads SYGVKD. Trimming removed 2 bases at V and 0 bases at J, with 11 bases between. CDR3 loop: CAISEGRVDSNQPQHF. CDR3 bases: TGTGCCATCAGTGAGGGTCGCGTTGATAGCAATCAGCCCCAGCATTTT.

This clone has only a few counts. The gene calls are TRBV6-6 and TRBJ1-2; D remains unclear. V lost 6 bases, J lost 6 bases, and 11 bases lay in between. CDR3 length equals 12 residues. Germline V gene data show CDR1 as MNHNY and CDR2 as SVGAGI (reference sequence). The CDR3 reads CASSTGRDGYTF. For the CDR3, the DNA is TGTGCCAGCAGCACCGGGAGGGATGGCTACACCTTC.

CDR3 residues: CASSQEYSPGLDYTF. CDR3 sequence (DNA): TGCGCCAGCAGCCAAGAATACTCCCCCGGTCTTGACTACACCTTC. The chain combines TRBV4-3 with TRBJ1-2; D gene unclear. CDR3 size: 15 residues. Germline values: CDR1 LGHNA, CDR2 YSLEER. V was trimmed by 0 bases and J by 10 bases, leaving 18 bases between them.

This chain links TRBV5-1 with TRBJ2-1; a possible D gene is TRBD1 (5 bases). The CDR3 is made up of 15 amino acids. With 1 base removed from V and 0 bases from J, the gap between germline ends came to 8 bases. Germline CDR1 SGHRS, CDR2 YFSETQ. CDR3 amino acids: CASSLRQSSYNEQFF. CDR3 in DNA: TGCGCCAGCAGCTTGAGACAGAGCTCCTACAATGAGCAGTTCTTC.

The rearrangement joins TRBV19 to TRBJ2-3; D is unclear. Germline lookup yields CDR1 LNHDA and CDR2 SQIVND (reference sequence). The germline V and J ends were trimmed by 1 base and 7 bases, with 12 bases remaining between them. This CDR3 is 14 amino acids long. CDR3 sequence (DNA): TGTGCCAGTAGTATAGCCGCACAGAAAAATACGCAGTATTTT. It is translated as CASSIAAQKNTQYF.